The source of this T cell receptor beta chain is a study of T cell repertoires in cytomegalovirus infection. Overall study context: Selection of CMV epitopes for the study included recently identified HLA-C-restricted and well-studied HLA-B-restricted ones. Evidence of both CMV infection and a matching HLA type came from public TCR beta signatures. General observations from the study: The study found HLA-C-restricted CMV-specific TCR beta clonotypes dominating the ex vivo response.

As to this clonotype: Its antigen remains unknown.

The CDR3 extends over 16 amino acids. Trimming removed 2 bases from V and 5 bases from J; junction bases left unmatched: 11. TCRdb called the reads again in MiXCR, with one record for every CDR3 protein. The table shows fewer than 350,000 distinct CDR3 sequences, with roughly 29% occurring only once. Sample: cultured PBMCs, taken from culture after CMV antigen stimulation. The chain employs TRBV12-3 or TRBV12-4 and TRBJ2-7, with 8 bases fitting TRBD2. The TCR sequence derives from a human donor in good health (CMV status not recorded). Some clones in this sample may be carry-over from other donors' samples. The CDR3 is CASSLKGLAGGHEQYF. DNA for the CDR3: TGTGCCAGCAGTTTAAAAGGGCTTGCGGGGGGACACGAGCAGTACTTC.